The present entry profiles one TCR beta chain with its context. These data belong to a study of blood T cell repertoires in COVID-19. The CDR3 sequence is 18 residues long. CDR1 is SSHAT and CDR2 is FNYEAQ in the germline V gene (reference sequence). V gave up 4 bases and J gave up 2 bases; unmatched junction bases: 8. Original processing methods: Researchers report that nucleated cell counts were estimated from reference gene primer amplification. Sequencing was performed with immunoSEQ multiplex PCR; in TCRdb, only in-frame clones are kept and a portion is missing. D and trimming were read from the DNA, whereas the V and J calls and clone size are those reported in that table. The sample has fewer than 300,000 clones; 65% to 90% are singletons.

The TCR originated in a man between 45 and 60 years old with active or convalescent COVID-19. The chain is built from TRBV7-7 and TRBJ2-2; 12 bases are a match to TRBD2. Sequencing was carried out using peripheral blood. The CDR3 spells CASSSTTSGRYNTGELFF. For the CDR3, the DNA is TGTGCCAGCAGCTCCACGACTAGCGGGAGATATAACACCGGGGAGCTGTTTTTT.